One and the same sample provided the 16 T cell receptor beta chains below, sequenced in a study of vaccination and CD4 T cells after COVID-19. Their specific antigens are unknown. Regarding treatment: roughly 11-day PBMC culture with coronavirus spike peptide pools or control peptides (ViraFEST assay). Sequencing of cultured CD4+ T cell DNA used the Oncomine TCR Beta short-read assay. TCRdb re-derived calls from the PCR reads in MiXCR, one entry per CDR3 protein. This sample yields some 11,000 distinct CDR3 sequences, of which around 75% are seen a single time; about an eighth belongs to the top ten. Sequenced: CD4+ T cells from blood, cultured in vitro. The receptors come from a human donor who had recovered from COVID-19.

This chain links TRBV7-2 with TRBJ1-6; a possible D gene is TRBD1 (6 bases). This CDR3 has 15 amino acids. Germline V lookup: CDR1 SGHTA, CDR2 FQGNSA. With 7 bases removed from V and 9 bases from J, the gap between germline ends came to 19 bases. CDR3 bases: TGTGCCAGCAACCTATCGGGGGGGCGGACTTCACCCCTCCACTTT. Translating it yields CASNLSGGRTSPLHF.

The V and J genes are TRBV20-1 and TRBJ1-2, with D unclear. CDR3 length: 15 amino acids. The germline V gene encodes CDR1 DFQATT and CDR2 SNEGSKA (reference sequence). CDR3 residues: CIGEGKEGSPYGYTF. The CDR3 DNA reads TGCATCGGGGAAGGGAAAGAAGGGTCCCCATATGGCTACACCTTC.

This clonotype showed up just a few times. The gene calls are TRBV20-1 and TRBJ1-5; D is perhaps TRBD1 (6 bases). V gave up 3 bases and J gave up 6 bases, with 12 bases separating them. The CDR3 covers 13 residues. Germline-derived CDR1 and CDR2 are DFQATT and SNEGSKA (reference sequence). CDR3 coding DNA: TGCAGTGCTAGTTGGGGGGCGGTTCAGCCCCAGCATTTT. It encodes CSASWGAVQPQHF.

This chain connects TRBV29-1 to TRBJ1-1; no definite D call. The CDR3 loop spans 13 amino acids. V lost 7 bases and J 1 base, leaving 13 bases between the germline ends. Germline lookup yields CDR1 SQVTM and CDR2 ANQGSEA. The CDR3 bases are TGCAGCGCCCAAGTAGGCTGGAACACTGAAGCTTTCTTT. As protein: CSAQVGWNTEAFF.

V usage is TRBV20-1 and J usage is TRBJ2-1; D not certain. Germline V lookup: CDR1 DFQATT, CDR2 SNEGSKA (reference sequence). The CDR3 consists of 14 residues. CDR3 sequence (DNA): TGCAGCAGCACGCACTCTAGTTTCCCCAATGAGCAGTTCTTC. Its protein product is CSSTHSSFPNEQFF.

This clonotype showed up just a few times. The gene calls are TRBV20-1 and TRBJ2-5, with 8 bases that match TRBD2. The CDR3 runs to 11 residues. Per germline, CDR1 DFQATT and CDR2 SNEGSKA (reference sequence). Trimming cost V 5 bases and J 9 bases; bases outside gene matches: 5. Here the CDR3 DNA reads TGCAGTGCTCCTTTAGCGGGACCCCAGTACTTC. Its translation: CSAPLAGPQYF.

The chain recombines TRBV10-3 with TRBJ2-1; D not certain. The CDR3 runs 13 residues. CDR1 is ENHRY, CDR2 SYGVKD, per germline. Trimming pared 2 bases from V and 7 bases from J, leaving 9 bases between. CDR3 DNA: TGTGCCATCAGTGAGAGGGTCGATAATGAGCAGTTCTTC. Protein product: CAISERVDNEQFF.

The chain uses TRBV20-1 and TRBJ1-2, with 8 bases aligning to TRBD1. With 1 base clipped from V and 3 bases from J, the junction kept 1 base outside the gene matches. The CDR3 totals 13 residues. The germline V gene encodes CDR1 DFQATT and CDR2 SNEGSKA (reference sequence). The CDR3 protein is CSARAGGYYGYTF. The CDR3 nucleotides read TGCAGTGCTAGAGCAGGGGGCTACTATGGCTACACCTTC.

The rearrangement joins TRBV6-1 to TRBJ2-5, with D possibly matching TRBD1 (5 bases). V was cut by 6 bases and J by 2 bases, with 22 bases left in between. The CDR3 sequence is 17 residues long. Germline CDR1 and CDR2: MNHNS and SASEGT. The CDR3 region has the DNA TGTGCCAGCAGCCCCATACAGGCTCCGAGGAGTCAAGAGACCCAGTACTTC. Translated: CASSPIQAPRSQETQYF.

This clonotype rates as large. V gene TRBV24-1 combines with J gene TRBJ1-5; 10 positions match TRBD1. Germline lookup yields CDR1 KGHDR and CDR2 SFDVKD. This CDR3 region has 17 residues. V lost 3 bases, J lost 0 bases, and 4 bases stayed unmatched. Here the CDR3 DNA reads TGTGCCACCAGTGATCCTAGACAGGGGGCTAGCAATCAGCCCCAGCATTTT. This gives the protein CATSDPRQGASNQPQHF.

This clonotype has a single count. The chain combines TRBV20-1 with TRBJ2-5; 11 bases map to TRBD2. This CDR3 is 15 amino acids long. After removal of 6 bases from V and 4 bases from J, the junction contained 10 bases not matched to a gene. CDR1 and CDR2 (germline): DFQATT, SNEGSKA (reference sequence). CDR3 nucleotides: TGCAGTGCCCCCGTCCTAGCGGGAGGACCAGAGACCCAGTACTTC. Protein sequence: CSAPVLAGGPETQYF.

This clonotype is classed as large. The gene calls are TRBV21-1 and TRBJ1-5; the table names TRBD1, a call not compared with the DNA. TRBV21-1 represents a pseudogene. The CDR3 sequence is 16 residues long. The CDR3, as DNA: TGTGCCAGCAATATGGTCATGGGACCGGGCAATCAGCCCCAGCATTTT. Its protein product is CASNMVMGPGNQPQHF.

This chain joins TRBV6-5 and TRBJ1-6; 9 bases are shared with TRBD1. J was trimmed by 10 bases and V by 1 base; bases with no gene match: 5. The CDR3 spans 15 residues. Germline V gene lookup returns CDR1 MNHEY and CDR2 SVGAGI. In nucleotides, the CDR3 is TGTGCCAGCAGTTACTTGGGACAGGGAGGCTCACCCCTCCACTTT. Translation gives CASSYLGQGGSPLHF.

The chain is built from TRBV6-5 and TRBJ2-7; 11 bases are a match to TRBD1. Unmatched junction bases numbered 6, after V lost 4 bases and J lost 4 bases. CDR1 is MNHEY and CDR2 is SVGAGI in the germline V gene. The CDR3 has 15 amino acids. The CDR3 reads CASSSPGTGGYEQYF. As DNA, the CDR3 is TGTGCCAGCAGTTCCCCCGGGACAGGGGGGTACGAGCAGTACTTC.

This chain joins TRBV24-1 and TRBJ2-1; 14 nucleotides line up with TRBD2. This CDR3 spans 15 amino acids. J gave up 12 bases and V 3 bases, and 6 bases lay outside the gene matches. The germline V gene encodes CDR1 KGHDR and CDR2 SFDVKD. The CDR3 reads CATSDPGLAGVGQFF. CDR3 nucleotides: TGTGCCACCAGTGATCCGGGACTAGCGGGGGTGGGGCAGTTCTTC.

This rearrangement joins TRBV19 to TRBJ1-1; D call uncertain. The CDR3 has 12 residues. From germline, CDR1 is LNHDA and CDR2 SQIVND (reference sequence). Trimming cost V 7 bases and J 8 bases, with 14 bases left between them. The CDR3 DNA reads as TGTGCCAGTATCGGGCGAGGGAGGGAAGCTTTCTTT. Amino acid sequence: CASIGRGREAFF.